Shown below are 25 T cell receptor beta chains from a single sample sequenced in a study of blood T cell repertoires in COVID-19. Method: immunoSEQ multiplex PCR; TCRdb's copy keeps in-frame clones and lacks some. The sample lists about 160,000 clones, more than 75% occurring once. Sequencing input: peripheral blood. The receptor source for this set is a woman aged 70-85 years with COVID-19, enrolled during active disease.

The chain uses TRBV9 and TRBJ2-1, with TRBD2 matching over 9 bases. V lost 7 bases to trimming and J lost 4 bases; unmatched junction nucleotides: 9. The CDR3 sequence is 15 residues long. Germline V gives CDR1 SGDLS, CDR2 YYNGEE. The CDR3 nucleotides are TGTGCCAGCGGGCCGAGCGGGGGGCTATACAATGAGCAGTTCTTC. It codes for CASGPSGGLYNEQFF.

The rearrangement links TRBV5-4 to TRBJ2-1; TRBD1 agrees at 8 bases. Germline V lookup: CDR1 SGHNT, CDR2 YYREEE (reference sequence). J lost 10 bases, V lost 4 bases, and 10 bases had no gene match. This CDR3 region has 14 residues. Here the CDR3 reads CASSASTGAKEQFF. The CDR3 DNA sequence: TGTGCCAGCAGCGCCTCGACAGGGGCCAAGGAGCAGTTCTTC.

CDR3 nucleotides: TGTGCCAGCAGTCCTTTCCGTGAGCGGGGGTCCTACAATGAGCAGTTCTTC. Translating gives CASSPFRERGSYNEQFF. J is TRBJ2-1 and V is TRBV7-2, with 8 bases lining up with TRBD2. V was pared by 6 bases and J by 1 base, with 11 bases of the junction left unmatched. Germline values: CDR1 SGHTA, CDR2 FQGNSA. The CDR3 runs to 17 residues. The whole variable domain, remainder taken from reference TRBV7-2 and TRBJ2-1, is GAGVSQSPSNKVTEKGKDVELRCDPISGHTALYWYRQSLGQGLEFLIYFQGNSAPDKSGLPSDRFSAERTGGSVSTLTIQRTQQEDSAVYLCASSPFRERGSYNEQFFGPGTRLTVL.

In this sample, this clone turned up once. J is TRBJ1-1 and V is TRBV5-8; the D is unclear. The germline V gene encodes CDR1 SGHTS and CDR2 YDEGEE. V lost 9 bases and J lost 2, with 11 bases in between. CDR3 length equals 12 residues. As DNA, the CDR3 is TGTGCCACCTACGCCCCCAACACTGAAGCTTTCTTT. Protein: CATYAPNTEAFF.

The CDR3 loop is CASSVEGNSGNTIYF. CDR3 in DNA: TGTGCCAGCAGCGTAGAGGGGAACTCTGGAAACACCATATATTTT. V gene TRBV9 combines with J gene TRBJ1-3; a weak D match, TRBD1 (5 bases). The CDR3 is 15 residues long. Trimming cost V 0 bases and J 0 bases, with 7 bases left between them. CDR1 and CDR2 from the germline V gene are SGDLS and YYNGEE.

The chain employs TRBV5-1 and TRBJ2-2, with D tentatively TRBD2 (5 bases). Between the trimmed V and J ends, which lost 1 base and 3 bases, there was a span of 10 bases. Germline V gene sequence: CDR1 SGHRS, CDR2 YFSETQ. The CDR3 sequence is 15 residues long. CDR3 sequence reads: CASSLSSRDTGELFF. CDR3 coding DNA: TGCGCCAGCAGCTTGTCTAGCAGAGACACCGGGGAGCTGTTTTTT. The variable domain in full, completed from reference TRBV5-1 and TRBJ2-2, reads KAGVTQTPRYLIKTRGQQVTLSCSPISGHRSVSWYQQTPGQGLQFLFEYFSETQRNKGNFPGRFSGRQFSNSRSEMNVSTLELGDSALYLCASSLSSRDTGELFFGEGSRLTVL.

DNA for the CDR3: TGTGCCAGCAGGCCAGGGGGGAACTATGGCTACACCTTC. It encodes CASRPGGNYGYTF. The V and J genes are TRBV28 and TRBJ1-2, with TRBD1 matching over 7 bases. CDR3 length: 13 amino acids. With V trimmed by 6 bases and J by 2 bases, 3 bases remained unmatched. Looked up from germline, CDR1 is MDHEN and CDR2 is SYDVKM.

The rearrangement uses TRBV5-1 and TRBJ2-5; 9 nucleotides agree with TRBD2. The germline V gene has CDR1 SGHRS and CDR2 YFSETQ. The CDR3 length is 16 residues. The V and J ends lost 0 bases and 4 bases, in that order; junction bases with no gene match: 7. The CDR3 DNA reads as TGCGCCAGCAGCTTGGCCGTTAGCGGGGGAGGAGAGACCCAGTACTTC. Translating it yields CASSLAVSGGGETQYF.

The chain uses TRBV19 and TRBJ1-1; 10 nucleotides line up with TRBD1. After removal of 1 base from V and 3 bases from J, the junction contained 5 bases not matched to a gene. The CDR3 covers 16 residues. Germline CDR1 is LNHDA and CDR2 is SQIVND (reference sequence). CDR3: CASSIAPTGGYTEAFF. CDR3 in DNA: TGTGCCAGTAGTATAGCCCCGACAGGGGGCTACACTGAAGCTTTCTTT.

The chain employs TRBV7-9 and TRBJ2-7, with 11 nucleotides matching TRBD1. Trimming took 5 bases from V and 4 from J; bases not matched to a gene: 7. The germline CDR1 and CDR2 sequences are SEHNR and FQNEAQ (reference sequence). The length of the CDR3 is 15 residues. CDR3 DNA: TGTGCCAGCAGCCGGGACAGGGGGGCGGTATACGAGCAGTACTTC. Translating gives CASSRDRGAVYEQYF.

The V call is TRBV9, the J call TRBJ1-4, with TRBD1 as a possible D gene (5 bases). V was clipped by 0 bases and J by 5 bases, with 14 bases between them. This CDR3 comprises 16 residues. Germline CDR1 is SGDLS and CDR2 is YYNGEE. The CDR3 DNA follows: TGTGCCAGCAGCGTAGCTGATGGACAACTCAATGAAAAACTGTTTTTT. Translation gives CASSVADGQLNEKLFF. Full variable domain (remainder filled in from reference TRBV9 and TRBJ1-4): DSGVTQTPKHLITATGQRVTLRCSPRSGDLSVYWYQQSLDQGLQFLIQYYNGEERAKGNILERFSAQQFPDLHSELNLSSLELGDSALYFCASSVADGQLNEKLFFGSGTQLSVL.

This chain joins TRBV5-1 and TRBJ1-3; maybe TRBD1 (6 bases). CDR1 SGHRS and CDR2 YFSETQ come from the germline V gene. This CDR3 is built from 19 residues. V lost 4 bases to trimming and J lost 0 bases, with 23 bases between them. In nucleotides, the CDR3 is TGCGCCAGCAGCCTTTCCCAACCGGGACAAATGAACTCTGGAAACACCATATATTTT. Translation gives CASSLSQPGQMNSGNTIYF.

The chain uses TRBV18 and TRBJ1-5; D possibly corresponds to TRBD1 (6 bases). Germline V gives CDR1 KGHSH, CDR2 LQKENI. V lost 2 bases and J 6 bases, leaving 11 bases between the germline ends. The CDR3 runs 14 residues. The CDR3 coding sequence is TGTGCCAGCTCACCAGGTGGGGGCAGTCAGCCCCAGCATTTT. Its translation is CASSPGGGSQPQHF.

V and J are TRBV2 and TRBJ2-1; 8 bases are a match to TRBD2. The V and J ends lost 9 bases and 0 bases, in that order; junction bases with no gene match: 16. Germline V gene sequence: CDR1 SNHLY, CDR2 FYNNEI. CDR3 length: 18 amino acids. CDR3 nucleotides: TGTGCCAGTTATTCACGGGGGGGCGGGGGCCGCTCCTACAATGAGCAGTTCTTC. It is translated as CASYSRGGGGRSYNEQFF.

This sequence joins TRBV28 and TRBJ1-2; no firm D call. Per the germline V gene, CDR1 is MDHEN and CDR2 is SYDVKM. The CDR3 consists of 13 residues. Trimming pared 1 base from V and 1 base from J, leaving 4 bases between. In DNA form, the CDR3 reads TGTGCCAGCAGTTTATCTAATAACTATGGCTACACCTTC. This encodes CASSLSNNYGYTF.

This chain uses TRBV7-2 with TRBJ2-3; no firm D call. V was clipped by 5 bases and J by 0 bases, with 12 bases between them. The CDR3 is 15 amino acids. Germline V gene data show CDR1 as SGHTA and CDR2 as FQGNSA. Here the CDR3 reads CASSLWKTSTDTQYF. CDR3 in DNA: TGTGCCAGCAGCCTATGGAAGACAAGCACAGATACGCAGTATTTT.

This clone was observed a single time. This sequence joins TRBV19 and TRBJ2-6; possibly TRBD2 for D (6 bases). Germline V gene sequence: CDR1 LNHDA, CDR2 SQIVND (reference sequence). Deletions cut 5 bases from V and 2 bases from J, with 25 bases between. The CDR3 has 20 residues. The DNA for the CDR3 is TGTGCCAGTAGTTCCGCGGGGTGGGGCCTCTCGGCTCCTGGGGCCAACGTCCTGACTTTC. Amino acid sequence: CASSSAGWGLSAPGANVLTF.

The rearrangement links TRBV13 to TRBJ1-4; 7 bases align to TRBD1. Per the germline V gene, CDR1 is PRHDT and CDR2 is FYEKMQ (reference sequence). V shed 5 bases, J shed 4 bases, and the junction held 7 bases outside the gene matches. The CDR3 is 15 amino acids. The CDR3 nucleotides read TGTGCCAGCAGCATCGGACAGGCAGATAATGAAAAACTGTTTTTT. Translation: CASSIGQADNEKLFF.

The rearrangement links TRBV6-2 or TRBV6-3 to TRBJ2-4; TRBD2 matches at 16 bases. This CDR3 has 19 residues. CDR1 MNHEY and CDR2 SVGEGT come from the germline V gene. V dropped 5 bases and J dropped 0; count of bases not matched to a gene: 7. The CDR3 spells CASSPGTSGGDLAKNIQYF. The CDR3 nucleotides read TGTGCCAGCAGTCCGGGGACTAGCGGGGGGGATCTAGCCAAAAACATTCAGTACTTC.

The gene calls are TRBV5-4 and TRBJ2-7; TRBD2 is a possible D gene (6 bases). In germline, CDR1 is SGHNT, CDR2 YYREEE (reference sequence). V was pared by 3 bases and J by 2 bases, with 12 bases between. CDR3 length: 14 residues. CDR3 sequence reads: CASSSSAGTYEQYF. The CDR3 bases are TGTGCCAGCAGCTCATCGGCGGGGACCTACGAGCAGTACTTC.

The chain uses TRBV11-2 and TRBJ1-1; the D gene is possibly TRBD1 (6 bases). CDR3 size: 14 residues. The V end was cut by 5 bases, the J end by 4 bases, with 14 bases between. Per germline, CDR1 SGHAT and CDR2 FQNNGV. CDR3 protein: CASSKGVAGTEAFF. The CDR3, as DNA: TGTGCCAGCAGCAAGGGGGTAGCGGGCACTGAAGCTTTCTTT.

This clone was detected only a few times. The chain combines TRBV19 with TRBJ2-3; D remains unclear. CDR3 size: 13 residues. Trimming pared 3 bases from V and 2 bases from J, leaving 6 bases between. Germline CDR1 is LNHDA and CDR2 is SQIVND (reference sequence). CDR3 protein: CASSIRVTDTQYF. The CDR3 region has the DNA TGTGCCAGTAGTATTCGAGTCACAGATACGCAGTATTTT. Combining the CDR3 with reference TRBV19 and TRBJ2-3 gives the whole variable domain DGGITQSPKYLFRKEGQNVTLSCEQNLNHDAMYWYRQDPGQGLRLIYYSQIVNDFQKGDIAEGYSVSREKKESFPLTVTSAQKNPTAFYLCASSIRVTDTQYFGPGTRLTVL.

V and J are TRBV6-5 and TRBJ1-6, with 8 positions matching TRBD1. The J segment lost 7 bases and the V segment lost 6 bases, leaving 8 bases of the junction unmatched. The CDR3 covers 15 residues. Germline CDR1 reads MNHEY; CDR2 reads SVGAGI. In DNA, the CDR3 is TGTGCCAGCAGGCCCCGGACAGGGACAAATTCACCCCTCCACTTT. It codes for CASRPRTGTNSPLHF.

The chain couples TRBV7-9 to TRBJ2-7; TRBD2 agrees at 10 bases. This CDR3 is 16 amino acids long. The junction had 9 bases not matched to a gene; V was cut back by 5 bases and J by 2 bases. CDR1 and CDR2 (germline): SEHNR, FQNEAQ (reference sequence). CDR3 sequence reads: CASSPGSGGVAYEQYF. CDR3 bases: TGTGCCAGCAGCCCCGGCAGCGGGGGGGTGGCCTACGAGCAGTACTTC. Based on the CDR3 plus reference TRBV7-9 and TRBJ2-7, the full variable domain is DTGVSQNPRHKITKRGQNVTFRCDPISEHNRLYWYRQTLGQGPEFLTYFQNEAQLEKSRLLSDRFSAERPKGSFSTLEIQRTEQGDSAMYLCASSPGSGGVAYEQYFGPGTRLTVT.

CDR3: CASTLGTGIGYEQYF. The DNA of the CDR3 is TGCGCCAGCACTCTGGGGACAGGGATCGGCTACGAGCAGTACTTC. The chain is built from TRBV4-1 and TRBJ2-7; 9 positions match TRBD1. Germline CDR1 MGHRA, CDR2 YSYEKL. CDR3 length: 15 amino acids. The V gene end was trimmed by 7 bases and the J gene end by 3 bases; junction bases not matched to a gene: 10.